This TCR beta chain was identified in a study of cytomegalovirus exposure and HLA in healthy donors (dated by TCRdb to about 2017). Turning to the overall study: An earlier analysis of more than 550 of the donors reported under 300 Gb of sequence data and 95 million to 140 million unique TCR beta sequences obtained from around 190 million T cells. Class I and class II HLA loci were covered by the typing at four-digit resolution. To decide whether each TCR beta V gene segment behaved as functional or pseudogenic, an earlier analysis of nearly 600 of the donors relied on high-throughput TCR beta sequencing. In a later analysis, previously published TCR beta repertoires from 666 donors were re-analyzed and high-resolution HLA genotyping was added so that TCR occurrence patterns could be studied. Using immunosequencing, the study profiled T cell repertoires from 500 to 800 subjects and related those repertoires to cytomegalovirus serostatus. On average, roughly 240,000 unique TCR beta nucleotide sequences were sequenced per donor among about 400 genotyped donors of the cohort, with roughly 19% of those sequences being non-productive. Donor age, sex, ethnicity and CMV serostatus were compiled together with the repertoire data. In a later genetic analysis, genome-wide SNP genotypes for about 60% of the 666 donors were used, and that subset was treated as a discovery cohort. Every repertoire in the discovery cohort had been generated on one and the same sequencing platform. Because of strong linkage in the cohort, four to six DR-DQ haplotypes were treated as single units for association and clustering. The genetic ancestry cluster associated with self-reported Caucasian donors included 81% of the approximately 430 genotyped donors. Approximately 310 gigabases of sequencing data and around 87 million unique TCR sequences were included in an early release covering 550 to 800 HLA-typed donors. The study was designed to test whether signatures of past pathogen exposure could be identified by cataloging public T cell receptors. Typing coverage varied by locus: roughly 629-630 donors for A, B, C, DRB1 and DQB1; approximately 520 for DQA1; over 600 for DPA1; under 490 for DPB1. Along with the roughly 670-subject first cohort, a separate validation cohort of around 110 different subjects was used. High-throughput TCR immunosequencing, statistical association of individual TCRs with disease status, and machine learning were combined to predict cytomegalovirus infection status. Rather than using new phenotypic data, the later analysis identified candidate immune exposures from TCR beta sequences and from how often those sequences occurred across donors.

The cohort comprised fewer than 750 healthy bone marrow donors. At the time of sampling, all cohort members were nominally healthy, though unrecorded immune exposures were likely present. The donor tested CMV seropositive and was one of the 289 seropositive cohort members. A peripheral blood sample was collected from each donor, and TCR beta sequencing was performed on peripheral blood mononuclear cells. The Qiagen DNeasy Blood Extraction Kit was used to extract genomic DNA from the blood cell samples. Library construction relied on the immunoSEQ multiplex PCR assay. For the multiplex PCR, a mixture combining 60 forward primers for TCR Vbeta segments and 13 reverse primers for TCR Jbeta segments was used. Amplification of the CDR3 region of rearranged TCR beta genes was performed with a multiplex PCR assay on genomic DNA. The amplified TCR beta libraries were sequenced on the Illumina HiSeq System as 87-base-pair reads. As for the authors' bioinformatics: Across the 600 to 700 repertoires, a later analysis counted 80 million or so unique TCR beta chains, 9 million to 14 million of which were shared by at least two donors. A nearest-neighbor algorithm error-corrected the raw reads and collapsed the reads into unique sequences, merging closely related sequences to remove PCR and sequencing errors. To assign V, D and J gene segments, CDR3 sequences were aligned to IMGT reference sequences. For a sequence to be retained, a match of at least six nucleotides to both a V gene segment and a J gene segment was required. Rearrangements were classified as productive when the CDR3 lacked stop codons and remained in frame with V and J, and all other rearrangements were classified as non-productive. CDR3 was defined according to IMGT convention as the region running from the second conserved V-encoded cysteine to the conserved J-encoded phenylalanine. The earlier analysis of a few hundred of the donors excluded any sequence lacking an unambiguous match to a single V gene segment. In an earlier analysis of approximately 550 of the donors, V segments were called functional above 56.7% productive rearrangements and were called segregating when the between-donor standard deviation exceeded 5%. A statistical classification framework was built for diagnosing cytomegalovirus status from the catalog of TCR beta chain sequences. A later analysis assigned V and J genes by comparing TCR nucleotide sequences with IMGT/GENE-DB human TR gene sequences. In a later analysis, CDR3 sequences and most-parsimonious VDJ recombination scenarios were assigned using the TCRdist pipeline. In a later analysis, each TCR beta chain was defined by its CDR3 amino acid sequence together with its V-gene family, and reads without a unique V-gene family were excluded. As a way to deal with suspected cross-contamination and a sequencing artifact, a later analysis dropped approximately 590 nucleotide sequences that were highly shared and had low generation probability. For each public chain, a later analysis derived a clonal expansion index from normalized ranks of inferred template counts within each repertoire. A later analysis computed generation probabilities with a VDJ recombination model fitted to out-of-frame rearrangements, and checked the results against IGoR. In a later analysis, TCR-TCR, TCR-HLA and TCR-CMV co-occurrence was scored with hypergeometric tests, and a repertoire-size bias correction was applied to TCR pairs. To estimate false discovery rates, a later analysis permuted the HLA or CMV assignments 20 times. In a later analysis, co-occurring TCRs were grouped using DBSCAN, and TCRdist sequence similarity was added for clustering within HLA-allele-positive subsets. Repertoires with fewer than 30,000 or more than 120,000 public chains, plus five repertoires with anomalous nucleotide sharing, were excluded from co-occurrence clustering. TCRdb obtained this table from immuneACCESS and retained in-frame rearrangements with V and J assigned. These tables miss some clones; where compared with another copy, unresolved V genes account for less than half of the shortfall, and the remainder is unexplained. The V and J calls and clone size were taken over from that table, and D and trimming were inferred from the DNA. Across this sample there are roughly 100,000 clones, with roughly 79% seen only once. The ten largest clones add up to approximately 4% of the sample.

Paper-wide results and their limitations: In a later analysis, TCR association rates were found to vary across HLA loci, with the most associated TCRs seen for DRB1 alleles and the fewest for HLA-C alleles. Sequencing depth was assumed to be roughly uniform across donors in the presence/absence analyses, though that assumption may not hold. According to a later analysis, most CMV-associated TCR beta chains appeared to be HLA-restricted, and the HLA associations seemed to be driven largely by CMV exposure. In a later analysis, several top co-occurrence clusters were reported to appear linked to parvovirus B19, influenza, CMV and Epstein-Barr virus. In an earlier analysis of several hundred of the donors, most TCR beta V segments were observed in productive rearrangements about 87% or about 30% of the time, broadly matching IMGT annotations. Some IMGT-functional V segments, including TRBV6-2 and TRBV6-3, could not be distinguished by the 87-base-pair reads and were therefore excluded. In both the original and validation cohorts, the classifier was reported to diagnose cytomegalovirus status with high specificity and sensitivity. According to a later genetic analysis, donors in an Asian-associated ancestry cluster had fewer N-insertions in productive TCRs than the approximately 630-donor mean. A later analysis associated approximately 17,000 TCR beta sequences with specific HLA alleles at a false discovery rate of 0.05. The authors suggested that the approach could potentially be generalized to other disease states and immunological phenotypes. Correlated functional status among segregating V segments might reflect linkage disequilibrium, but an unknown experimental factor could not be ruled out. V-gene and J-gene trimming of TCR beta chains was associated with a missense DCLRE1C variant in a later genetic analysis, and the association was replicated in an independent cohort. Assigning TCR associations to individual alleles was difficult when HLA alleles, especially DR and DQ, strongly co-occurred. A further reported finding was that TCR beta sequences accurately predicted the HLA-A and HLA-B alleles for most subjects in the first cohort. The earlier analysis of around 600 of the donors excluded roughly 16 rarely observed V segments, including chromosome 9 orphons, because counts were too low. Most TCR sequences were seen in very few donors, while some public TCRs were found in many individuals. Because some donors lacked HLA typing at each locus, the association tests relied only on the typed subset. In vitro tests confirmed that three of the cytomegalovirus-associated TCR beta chains recognize cytomegalovirus antigens. The study gave a list of 150 to 200 TCR beta chains associated with cytomegalovirus. Compared with equally common non-associated chains, HLA-associated TCR beta chains in a later analysis were more clonally expanded and had lower generation probabilities. The only immune exposure information available for the cohort was CMV serostatus. A cluster of highly shared sequence variants was judged likely to represent a technical artifact of the sequencing pipeline. In this cohort, only TCR beta chains were sequenced, and detectable features were limited by the absence of alpha or paired-chain data.

In the case of this clone: There is no known antigen for this receptor. The record has no base qualities; no much larger clone is one base away.

The CDR3 measures 13 amino acids from cysteine to phenylalanine. The retained sequence is limited to the CDR3, 39 bases, with the frame set at the first base. CDR1 and CDR2 are drawn from the germline V gene: MGHRA, YSYEKL. V lost 2 bases and J lost 8 bases; the stretch between them is 13 bases long. This chain is built from TRBV4-1 and TRBJ2-7, with TRBD1 perhaps the D gene, on 5 matching bases. The TCR comes from a man over 45 in good health and CMV-seropositive. Material for sequencing was PBMCs. DNA sequence: TGCGCCAGCAGCCAACTCCTACAGGAGAAGCAGTACTTC. Its protein reads: CASSQLLQEKQYF.